The present entry profiles one T cell receptor beta chain with its context. Its antigen is unidentified. The sample belongs to a study of cytomegalovirus exposure and HLA in healthy donors. General study findings and limits: A later analysis linked a missense DCLRE1C variant to TCR beta V- and J-gene trimming.

The PCR used 60 Vbeta and 13 Jbeta primers. Clones were read by immunoSEQ multiplex PCR, and TCRdb kept only the in-frame ones, dropping some. The sample gives fewer than 200,000 clones, 70% to 90% of which show up once; around 2.6% is in the top ten. At sampling all donors were nominally healthy, likely with unrecorded immune exposures. Germline CDR1 reads MNHEY; CDR2 reads SMNVEV (reference sequence). CDR3 size: 14 residues. With 6 bases clipped from V and 7 bases from J, the junction kept 7 bases outside the gene matches. Sequencing used PBMCs. The sequence derives from a man younger than 45 in good health and CMV-seropositive. The V and J genes are TRBV27 and TRBJ2-3; 10 bases map to TRBD1. The CDR3 DNA reads TGTGCCAGCAGAACGACAGGGGGCGCGAATACGCAGTATTTT. Translated, it gives CASRTTGGANTQYF.